The 9 T cell receptor beta chains below come from one sample, sequenced in a study of resident and recirculating memory T cells in vitiligo. Measured with immunoSEQ multiplex PCR; TCRdb has only the in-frame clones, and not every one. In the table there are tens of thousands of clones, 92% of which are singletons. Sequenced input: blood. These receptors were collected from a male donor with vitiligo.

V is TRBV27 and J is TRBJ1-5; D may be TRBD1 (6 bases). The V end was cut by 3 bases, the J end by 4 bases, with 13 bases between. The CDR3 extends over 15 amino acids. Looked up from germline, CDR1 is MNHEY and CDR2 is SMNVEV (reference sequence). In DNA, the CDR3 is TGTGCCAGCAGTTTCTTACAGGGAGCAAATCAGCCCCAGCATTTT. It yields the protein CASSFLQGANQPQHF.

This clone has just one count. The rearrangement links TRBV28 to TRBJ2-3, with 14 positions matching TRBD2. Trimming cost V 6 bases and J 4 bases; bases outside gene matches: 9. The CDR3 loop spans 17 amino acids. CDR1 and CDR2 (germline): MDHEN, SYDVKM. CDR3: CASSLTSGREKSDTQYF. Written as DNA, the CDR3 is TGTGCCAGCAGCCTGACTAGCGGGAGGGAAAAATCAGATACGCAGTATTTT.

This clone showed up just once. This chain links TRBV7-6 with TRBJ2-3; D remains ambiguous. The ends were cut back, 4 bases at V and 1 base at J, with 9 bases in the middle. CDR1 and CDR2 from the germline V gene are SGHVS and FNYEAQ. The CDR3 is 14 amino acids. The CDR3 protein is CASSSLSRTDTQYF. CDR3 coding DNA: TGTGCCAGCAGCTCCCTCTCCCGCACAGATACGCAGTATTTT.

In DNA form, the CDR3 reads TGTGCCAGCACTGATCGCGGATCTCTAACAGATACGCAGTATTTT. This translates into CASTDRGSLTDTQYF. This chain joins TRBV2 and TRBJ2-3, with unresolved D. V was clipped by 7 bases and J by 3 bases, with 17 bases between them. Germline CDR1 is SNHLY and CDR2 is FYNNEI. The CDR3 spans 15 residues. Complete variable domain (other parts from reference TRBV2 and TRBJ2-3): EPEVTQTPSHQVTQMGQEVILRCVPISNHLYFYWYRQILGQKVEFLVSFYNNEISEKSEIFDDQFSVERPDGSNFTLKIRSTKLEDSAMYFCASTDRGSLTDTQYFGPGTRLTVL.

The chain recombines TRBV19 with TRBJ2-2, with 11 bases fitting TRBD1. V shed 7 bases and J 4 bases; nucleotides not matched to a gene: 8. The CDR3 contains 16 residues. Germline assignment: CDR1 LNHDA and CDR2 SQIVND (reference sequence). As DNA, the CDR3 is TGTGCCAGTACTCGCAAGGGACAGGGGGGCACCGGGGAGCTGTTTTTT. Translating gives CASTRKGQGGTGELFF. Using reference TRBV19 and TRBJ2-2 for the parts outside the CDR3, the full variable domain is DGGITQSPKYLFRKEGQNVTLSCEQNLNHDAMYWYRQDPGQGLRLIYYSQIVNDFQKGDIAEGYSVSREKKESFPLTVTSAQKNPTAFYLCASTRKGQGGTGELFFGEGSRLTVL.

This clone was observed once. This chain links TRBV28 with TRBJ1-1; tentatively, D is TRBD1 (6 bases). The germline V gene encodes CDR1 MDHEN and CDR2 SYDVKM. The CDR3 has 15 amino acids. Between the trimmed V and J ends, which lost 6 bases and 11 bases, there was a span of 25 bases. The CDR3 loop reads CASSSNPPGQLVAFF. Here the CDR3 DNA reads TGTGCCAGCAGCTCGAACCCCCCCGGACAGTTGGTTGCTTTCTTT.

The chain joins TRBV5-1 to TRBJ2-3; D is perhaps TRBD2 (5 bases). The CDR3 has 16 residues. Germline V lookup: CDR1 SGHRS, CDR2 YFSETQ. Trimming removed 1 base at V and 1 base at J, with 13 bases between. The CDR3 reads CASSLSPGRGTDTQYF. As DNA, the CDR3 is TGCGCCAGCAGCTTGAGTCCCGGGCGGGGCACAGATACGCAGTATTTT. Full variable domain (remainder filled in from reference TRBV5-1 and TRBJ2-3): KAGVTQTPRYLIKTRGQQVTLSCSPISGHRSVSWYQQTPGQGLQFLFEYFSETQRNKGNFPGRFSGRQFSNSRSEMNVSTLELGDSALYLCASSLSPGRGTDTQYFGPGTRLTVL.

This chain links TRBV7-2 with TRBJ2-7; 8 bases map to TRBD2. The V gene end was trimmed by 2 bases and the J gene end by 4 bases; junction bases not matched to a gene: 4. The germline V gene encodes CDR1 SGHTA and CDR2 FQGNSA. The CDR3 runs to 14 residues. The CDR3: CASSLSGSRYEQYF. Written as DNA, the CDR3 is TGTGCCAGCAGCTTAAGCGGGAGTAGATACGAGCAGTACTTC. The full variable domain, rest sourced from reference TRBV7-2 and TRBJ2-7, is GAGVSQSPSNKVTEKGKDVELRCDPISGHTALYWYRQSLGQGLEFLIYFQGNSAPDKSGLPSDRFSAERTGGSVSTLTIQRTQQEDSAVYLCASSLSGSRYEQYFGPGTRLTVT.

The chain recombines TRBV7-9 with TRBJ2-7; 12 bases fit TRBD2. V gave up 3 bases and J gave up 5 bases; unmatched junction bases: 8. Germline V lookup: CDR1 SEHNR, CDR2 FQNEAQ (reference sequence). This CDR3 is 16 amino acids long. Written as DNA, the CDR3 is TGTGCCAGCAGCTTCTTGACTAGCGGGAGTGCCCACGAGCAGTACTTC. Its protein product is CASSFLTSGSAHEQYF.